These 28 T cell receptor beta chains share one sample of origin, sequenced in a study of long-term antiretroviral therapy in people with HIV. Samples were assayed with immunoSEQ v3.0 at survey level. Some clones are missing from TCRdb's copy, which holds only in-frame ones; the method was immunoSEQ multiplex PCR. This sample has 20,000 to 30,000 clones, with about 79% found just once. The specimen comprised unsorted PBMCs, sampled 0.7 years before starting antiretroviral therapy. These receptors were taken from a man between 25 and 39 years old with HIV.

The chain has TRBV5-6 and TRBJ1-4, with 7 bases matching TRBD1. V shed 4 bases and J 1 base; nucleotides not matched to a gene: 7. Germline V CDR1 and CDR2: SGHDT, YYEEEE. The CDR3 sequence is 16 residues long. CDR3 sequence (DNA): TGTGCCAGCAGCCGCGGGACAGATTTAACTAATGAAAAACTGTTTTTT. This translates into CASSRGTDLTNEKLFF.

V is TRBV30 and J is TRBJ2-7; D is unclear. The CDR3 covers 15 residues. Germline CDR1 is GTSNPN and CDR2 is SVGIG (reference sequence). Trimming shortened V by 4 bases and J by 5 bases, and 21 bases separated the two germline ends. The CDR3 bases are TGTGCCTGGACGCCCCCGGTGATTGGTGCCCACGAGCAGTACTTC. Its protein product is CAWTPPVIGAHEQYF.

The chain combines TRBV7-8 with TRBJ2-1, with D possibly TRBD2 on 7 matching bases. The CDR3 is 16 residues long. Trimming stripped 8 bases from V and 4 bases from J, with 21 bases between. Germline-derived CDR1 and CDR2 are SGHVS and FQNEAQ. The CDR3 sequence is CASYQGTNTVYNEQFF. The CDR3 DNA reads TGTGCCAGCTACCAGGGGACTAACACGGTATACAATGAGCAGTTCTTC.

V is TRBV5-1 and J is TRBJ1-4, with a possible D match to TRBD1 (5 bases). V was shortened by 0 bases and J by 7 bases, with 13 bases between the two germline ends. Germline-derived CDR1 and CDR2 are SGHRS and YFSETQ. The CDR3 consists of 15 residues. In DNA, the CDR3 is TGCGCCAGCAGCTTGGGGGGGAAACTAGGTGAAAAACTGTTTTTT. As protein: CASSLGGKLGEKLFF.

The J gene is TRBJ2-2, the V gene TRBV5-3, with D perhaps TRBD1 or TRBD2 (8 bases each). TRBV5-3 is an open reading frame, and its role is uncertain. The CDR3 contains 21 residues. Trimming took 6 bases from V and 5 from J, leaving 35 bases between them. The CDR3 spells CARTHTLGQGHRLAPTGELFF. The CDR3 DNA follows: TGTGCCAGAACCCATACTCTAGGACAGGGCCATAGACTAGCGCCAACCGGGGAGCTGTTTTTT.

The rearrangement links TRBV7-9 to TRBJ2-7; TRBD2 matches at 8 bases. With V trimmed by 1 base and J by 1 base, 3 bases remained unmatched. CDR1 SEHNR and CDR2 FQNEAQ come from the germline V gene (reference sequence). The CDR3 loop spans 15 amino acids. The CDR3 DNA is TGTGCCAGCAGCTTAGGTGCGGGGGGATCCTACGAGCAGTACTTC. Encoded protein: CASSLGAGGSYEQYF. The variable domain in full, with the rest retrieved from reference TRBV7-9 and TRBJ2-7, is DTGVSQNPRHKITKRGQNVTFRCDPISEHNRLYWYRQTLGQGPEFLTYFQNEAQLEKSRLLSDRFSAERPKGSFSTLEIQRTEQGDSAMYLCASSLGAGGSYEQYFGPGTRLTVT.

V gene TRBV5-4 combines with J gene TRBJ2-1; D remains unclear. Trimming took 5 bases from V and 9 from J, leaving 12 bases between them. The CDR3 has 12 residues. In germline, CDR1 is SGHNT, CDR2 YYREEE (reference sequence). The CDR3 reads CASSLGPSEQFF. The CDR3 DNA sequence: TGTGCCAGCAGTCTGGGCCCTAGTGAGCAGTTCTTC. The full variable domain, in which reference TRBV5-4 and TRBJ2-1 provide the parts outside the CDR3, is ETGVTQSPTHLIKTRGQQVTLRCSSQSGHNTVSWYQQALGQGPQFIFQYYREEENGRGNFPPRFSGLQFPNYSSELNVNALELDDSALYLCASSLGPSEQFFGPGTRLTVL.

The chain joins TRBV28 to TRBJ1-1; unclear D gene. CDR1 is MDHEN, CDR2 SYDVKM, per germline. The CDR3 loop spans 10 amino acids. With 3 bases removed from V and 7 bases from J, the gap between germline ends came to 3 bases. CDR3 amino acids: CASSFGEAFF. CDR3 in DNA: TGTGCCAGCAGTTTCGGTGAAGCTTTCTTT.

The chain is built from TRBV29-1 and TRBJ1-5; 9 bases match TRBD1. Germline V gives CDR1 SQVTM, CDR2 ANQGSEA. The CDR3 length is 13 residues. Trimming cost V 5 bases and J 7 bases; bases outside gene matches: 6. The CDR3 protein is CSVRTGVGQPQHF. The DNA of the CDR3 is TGCAGCGTTAGGACAGGGGTCGGACAGCCCCAGCATTTT.

The chain links TRBV28 to TRBJ1-1, with 8 bases that match TRBD1. The CDR3 consists of 13 residues. The J segment lost 6 bases and the V segment lost 6 bases, leaving 6 bases of the junction unmatched. The germline V gene encodes CDR1 MDHEN and CDR2 SYDVKM. For the CDR3, the DNA is TGTGCCAGCAGCCTAGGGACAGGCGCTGAAGCTTTCTTT. Its translation: CASSLGTGAEAFF.

This clone turned up a few times. This sequence joins TRBV19 and TRBJ1-2; TRBD1 aligns across 8 bases. The CDR3 is 12 residues long. Looked up from germline, CDR1 is LNHDA and CDR2 is SQIVND (reference sequence). The V gene end was trimmed by 8 bases and the J gene end by 7 bases; junction bases not matched to a gene: 6. The CDR3 coding sequence is TGTGCCAGTGCAGGGGGCTCTCGTGGCTACACCTTC. It codes for CASAGGSRGYTF.

Only a few counts were recorded for this clone. The CDR3 protein is CASSHSGGSYNEQFF. CDR3 in DNA: TGTGCCAGCAGCCATAGCGGGGGGTCCTACAATGAGCAGTTCTTC. The chain recombines TRBV4-2 with TRBJ2-1, with 10 positions matching TRBD2. The CDR3 extends over 15 amino acids. With V trimmed by 3 bases and J by 1 base, 0 bases remained unmatched. CDR1 and CDR2 from the germline V gene are LGHNA and YNFKEQ.

This chain uses TRBV18 with TRBJ1-1, with D unclear. Deletions cut 3 bases from V and 1 base from J, with 21 bases between. CDR3 size: 18 residues. CDR1 is KGHSH, CDR2 LQKENI, per germline. The CDR3: CASSPPETAPFGNTEAFF. The CDR3 region has the DNA TGTGCCAGCTCACCCCCGGAAACAGCACCATTCGGGAACACTGAAGCTTTCTTT.

J is TRBJ2-3 and V is TRBV19; the D gene is possibly TRBD2 (6 bases). CDR1 LNHDA and CDR2 SQIVND come from the germline V gene (reference sequence). The CDR3 spans 18 residues. V was cut by 6 bases and J by 2 bases, with 24 bases left in between. CDR3 sequence (DNA): TGTGCCAGTAGAGCGGGTTACTGGGGCCCTAGCACCACAGATACGCAGTATTTT. Its translation is CASRAGYWGPSTTDTQYF.

V usage is TRBV7-2 and J usage is TRBJ1-1; tentatively, D is TRBD1 (5 bases). Trimming shortened V by 5 bases and J by 1 base, and 11 bases separated the two germline ends. The germline V gene has CDR1 SGHTA and CDR2 FQGNSA. The CDR3 contains 14 residues. The CDR3: CASSRDRANTEAFF. CDR3 coding DNA: TGTGCCAGCAGCCGAGACAGAGCGAACACTGAAGCTTTCTTT.

The V gene is TRBV27, the J gene TRBJ1-1; D is possibly TRBD1 (6 bases). V gave up 3 bases and J gave up 1 base, with 12 bases separating them. CDR1 is MNHEY, CDR2 SMNVEV, per germline (reference sequence). CDR3 length equals 15 residues. The DNA of the CDR3 is TGTGCCAGCAGTTTTTCGGGACACGCGAACACTGAAGCTTTCTTT. It specifies CASSFSGHANTEAFF.

The chain joins TRBV5-5 to TRBJ2-5; 8 nucleotides line up with TRBD2. Germline assignment: CDR1 SGHKS and CDR2 YYEKEE (reference sequence). V shed 3 bases and J 2 bases; nucleotides not matched to a gene: 9. This CDR3 has 16 residues. The CDR3 loop reads CASSSAVAGPQETQYF. CDR3 sequence (DNA): TGTGCCAGCAGCTCCGCGGTAGCGGGGCCACAAGAGACCCAGTACTTC.

The chain employs TRBV7-9 and TRBJ2-3; D not resolved. Per the germline V gene, CDR1 is SEHNR and CDR2 is FQNEAQ (reference sequence). V dropped 5 bases and J dropped 1 base, with 4 bases sitting between them. The CDR3 loop spans 12 amino acids. The DNA for the CDR3 is TGTGCCAGCAGCCTCGGCACAGATACGCAGTATTTT. The encoded protein is CASSLGTDTQYF.

V usage is TRBV11-2 and J usage is TRBJ2-5, with 11 bases aligning to TRBD2. Trimming cost V 1 base and J 5 bases; bases outside gene matches: 12. Germline-derived CDR1 and CDR2 are SGHAT and FQNNGV. The CDR3 spans 18 residues. DNA for the CDR3: TGTGCCAGCAGCTTAGCCCAGGCCCTAGCGGGGGGCTGGGAGACCCAGTACTTC. Encoded protein: CASSLAQALAGGWETQYF.

The DNA for the CDR3 is TGTGCCAGCAGCCAGGGTGCCAGGGAGCTGTTTTTT. It translates to CASSQGARELFF. The V gene is TRBV5-4, the J gene TRBJ2-2; D possibly corresponds to TRBD1 (5 bases). Deletions cut 4 bases from V and 9 bases from J, with 10 bases between. Germline CDR1 is SGHNT and CDR2 is YYREEE (reference sequence). CDR3 length: 12 residues.

The V and J genes are TRBV7-9 and TRBJ2-1, with 14 nucleotides matching TRBD2. The CDR3 runs to 18 residues. The germline CDR1 and CDR2 sequences are SEHNR and FQNEAQ (reference sequence). Losses at the gene ends were 5 bases for V and 2 bases for J; bases not matched to a gene: 8. The CDR3 nucleotides are TGTGCCAGCAGCCCGACTAGCGGGAGGGATTATACCTACAATGAGCAGTTCTTC. This translates into CASSPTSGRDYTYNEQFF.

The genes are TRBV11-2 and TRBJ2-5, with TRBD1 as a possible D gene (6 bases). Germline V lookup: CDR1 SGHAT, CDR2 FQNNGV. This CDR3 has 13 amino acids. V dropped 0 bases and J dropped 9 bases, with 11 bases sitting between them. Here the CDR3 DNA reads TGTGCCAGCAGCTTAGATCTGAGACAGGCCCAGTACTTC. This sequence encodes CASSLDLRQAQYF.

The V call is TRBV7-9, the J call TRBJ2-3; D ambiguous. The germline gives CDR1 SEHNR, CDR2 FQNEAQ (reference sequence). V lost 5 bases, J lost 2 bases, and 8 bases lay in between. The CDR3 covers 13 residues. The CDR3 DNA reads as TGTGCCAGCAGCCCCTCGACCACAGATACGCAGTATTTT. It is translated as CASSPSTTDTQYF. The full variable domain, completed using reference TRBV7-9 and TRBJ2-3, is DTGVSQNPRHKITKRGQNVTFRCDPISEHNRLYWYRQTLGQGPEFLTYFQNEAQLEKSRLLSDRFSAERPKGSFSTLEIQRTEQGDSAMYLCASSPSTTDTQYFGPGTRLTVL.

The V call is TRBV29-1, the J call TRBJ2-1; 9 bases map to TRBD2. V shed 7 bases, J shed 6 bases, and the junction held 7 bases outside the gene matches. In germline, CDR1 is SQVTM, CDR2 ANQGSEA. The CDR3 covers 13 residues. CDR3 amino acids: CSGTSGRSNEQFF. As DNA, the CDR3 is TGCAGCGGGACGAGCGGGAGGTCCAATGAGCAGTTCTTC.

V and J are TRBV7-7 and TRBJ2-5, with a tentative D call TRBD2 (7 bases). The V end was cut by 8 bases, the J end by 4 bases, with 17 bases between. The germline gives CDR1 SSHAT, CDR2 FNYEAQ (reference sequence). The CDR3 sequence is 14 residues long. This CDR3 reads CASSDGGRVETQYF. CDR3 in DNA: TGTGCCAGCTCAGACGGGGGGCGAGTAGAGACCCAGTACTTC. Variable domain in full (rest from reference TRBV7-7 and TRBJ2-5): GAGVSQSPRYKVTKRGQDVTLRCDPISSHATLYWYQQALGQGPEFLTYFNYEAQPDKSGLPSDRFSAERPEGSISTLTIQRTEQRDSAMYRCASSDGGRVETQYFGPGTRLLVL.

The count of this clone is one. The chain combines TRBV30 with TRBJ2-5; D not certain. The CDR3 is made up of 13 amino acids. Germline V gene lookup returns CDR1 GTSNPN and CDR2 SVGIG (reference sequence). Trimming removed 3 bases from V and 5 bases from J, with 13 bases in between. Written as DNA, the CDR3 is TGTGCCTGGAGCCTCGGTGGGATCGAGACCCAGTACTTC. It encodes CAWSLGGIETQYF.

This chain connects TRBV11-2 to TRBJ2-7, with D possibly matching TRBD2 (6 bases). V was trimmed by 8 bases and J by 1 base, leaving 18 bases between them. This CDR3 has 15 residues. Looked up from germline, CDR1 is SGHAT and CDR2 is FQNNGV. The chain's CDR3 is CASRGKGPKSYEQYF. DNA for the CDR3: TGTGCCAGCCGCGGGAAAGGGCCCAAATCCTACGAGCAGTACTTC.

This chain uses TRBV19 with TRBJ2-4, with 7 bases identical to TRBD1. Germline V gene sequence: CDR1 LNHDA, CDR2 SQIVND (reference sequence). V gave up 4 bases and J gave up 4 bases; unmatched junction bases: 13. This CDR3 has 17 amino acids. CDR3: CASSTPTGLQIKNIQYF. DNA of the CDR3: TGTGCCAGTAGTACCCCGACAGGGTTGCAAATTAAAAACATTCAGTACTTC.